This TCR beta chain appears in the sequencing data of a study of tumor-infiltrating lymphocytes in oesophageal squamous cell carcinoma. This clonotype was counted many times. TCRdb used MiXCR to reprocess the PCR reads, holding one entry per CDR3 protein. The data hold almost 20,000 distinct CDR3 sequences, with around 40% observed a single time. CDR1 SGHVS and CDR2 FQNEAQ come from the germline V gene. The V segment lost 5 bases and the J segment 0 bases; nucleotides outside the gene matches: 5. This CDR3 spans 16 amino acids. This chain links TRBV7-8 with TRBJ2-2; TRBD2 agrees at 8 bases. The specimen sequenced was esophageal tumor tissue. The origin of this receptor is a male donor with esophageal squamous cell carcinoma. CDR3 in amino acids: CASSRGGGANTGELFF. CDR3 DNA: TGTGCCAGCAGCCGGGGGGGGGGCGCGAACACCGGGGAGCTGTTTTTT.